The TCR beta chain under discussion was sequenced for a study of blood T cell repertoires in COVID-19. About the study: Acute and convalescent COVID-19 samples came from the United States, Italy and Spain. Sample material is recorded as cDNA or gDNA derived from T cells, B-cell-depleted T cells, or PBMCs.

Germline loops: CDR1 SGDLS, CDR2 YYNGEE. The CDR3 has 16 amino acids. V was clipped by 4 bases and J by 0 bases, with 15 bases between them. Under the authors' procedure: Using reference gene primer amplification, nucleated cell counts were estimated. The table came from immunoSEQ multiplex PCR; TCRdb's copy has only in-frame clones and leaves some out. Clonal size and the V and J genes are those of that table, whereas D and trimming came from the DNA. Of under 250,000 clones listed, 80% to 85% are singletons. This rearrangement joins TRBV9 to TRBJ2-3; possible D gene TRBD1, 6 bases. The receptor's source is a young woman who had recovered from COVID-19. The sequenced sample was peripheral blood. The CDR3 reads CASSISRDTSTDTQYF. The CDR3 DNA sequence: TGTGCCAGCAGCATAAGCCGGGACACCAGCACAGATACGCAGTATTTT.